Shown below are 24 T cell receptor beta chains from a single sample sequenced in a study of T cells after posttransplantation cyclophosphamide. Sequencing used immunoSEQ multiplex PCR; TCRdb keeps in-frame clones, though not all of them. The table lists 23,000 or so clones, no singletons, with around 7% in the top ten. Sequencing was done on a sample of PBMCs. These receptors were collected from a woman in her sixties in good health, CMV-negative, and a related stem cell transplant donor.

This clone was seen repeatedly, ten times or more. The chain recombines TRBV28 with TRBJ2-7; 11 positions agree with TRBD2. This CDR3 has 17 residues. Unmatched junction bases numbered 13, after V lost 5 bases and J lost 4 bases. Germline-derived CDR1 and CDR2 are MDHEN and SYDVKM. CDR3 protein: CASSNFDRASGRYEQYV. DNA of the CDR3: TGTGCCAGCAGTAACTTTGACCGTGCTAGCGGGAGGTACGAGCAGTACGTC.

This clone was seen repeatedly, ten times or more. Other DNA sequences from this sample encode an identical CDR3 as well. This chain connects TRBV9 to TRBJ1-3, with TRBD1 matching 7 bases. Trimming removed 4 bases from V and 0 bases from J; junction bases left unmatched: 7. Per germline, CDR1 SGDLS and CDR2 YYNGEE. CDR3 size: 16 residues. This CDR3 is CASSPHRQGSGNTIYF. The CDR3 DNA reads as TGTGCCAGCAGCCCCCACCGACAGGGCTCTGGAAACACCATATATTTT.

This chain joins TRBV5-1 and TRBJ1-2; perhaps TRBD1 as D (6 bases). Germline V gives CDR1 SGHRS, CDR2 YFSETQ. The CDR3 extends over 14 amino acids. Deletions cut 0 bases from V and 3 bases from J, with 9 bases between. For the CDR3, the DNA is TGCGCCAGCAGCTTGGCAGGGGTCGACTATGGCTACACCTTC. The encoded protein is CASSLAGVDYGYTF. Full variable domain (missing parts from reference TRBV5-1 and TRBJ1-2): KAGVTQTPRYLIKTRGQQVTLSCSPISGHRSVSWYQQTPGQGLQFLFEYFSETQRNKGNFPGRFSGRQFSNSRSEMNVSTLELGDSALYLCASSLAGVDYGYTFGSGTRLTVV.

This clone was observed many times. The chain is built from TRBV6-1 and TRBJ2-1; TRBD1 agrees at 9 bases. The CDR3 has 14 amino acids. V trimming: 11 bases; J trimming: 9 bases; junction bases outside the gene matches: 14. Germline V CDR1 and CDR2: MNHNS, SASEGT. This CDR3 is CAARPPGQGGEQFF. CDR3 nucleotide sequence: TGTGCCGCGCGACCACCGGGACAGGGTGGTGAGCAGTTCTTC.

The rearrangement links TRBV9 to TRBJ2-2, with 7 bases lining up with TRBD1. Trimming at V came to 0 bases and at J to 5 bases, leaving 4 bases not matched to a gene. Germline CDR1 and CDR2: SGDLS and YYNGEE. The CDR3 runs to 15 residues. The CDR3 DNA is TGTGCCAGCAGCGTAGCAGACAGGGCTACCGGGGAGCTGTTTTTT. Its translation is CASSVADRATGELFF.

This clone occurred many times. The chain uses TRBV27 and TRBJ1-3, with 10 bases aligning to TRBD1. V was clipped by 3 bases and J by 3 bases; unmatched bases: 5. Per the germline V gene, CDR1 is MNHEY and CDR2 is SMNVEV (reference sequence). This CDR3 has 16 residues. The CDR3 bases are TGTGCCAGCAGTTTCACCGGACAGGGGGTTGGAAACACCATATATTTT. It yields the protein CASSFTGQGVGNTIYF.

As concerns this clone: At one boundary the junction diverges from the germline segment, which might be a read error. The J gene is TRBJ2-3, the V gene TRBV7-9; D may be TRBD1 (6 bases). The germline gives CDR1 SEHNR, CDR2 FQNEAQ (reference sequence). CDR3 length: 14 residues. The CDR3 reads CASGLSGVADTQYF. The CDR3 DNA sequence: TGTGCCAGCGGCTTATCAGGGGTCGCAGATACGCAGTATTTT.

There are many counts of this clone. The chain is built from TRBV18 and TRBJ1-4, with a weak D call TRBD1 (6 bases). Trimming took 2 bases from V and 10 from J, leaving 20 bases between them. Germline loops: CDR1 KGHSH, CDR2 LQKENI. The CDR3 loop spans 16 amino acids. CDR3 nucleotides: TGTGCCAGCTCACCAAAACAGGGTCACTCCGCAGGAAAACTGTTTTTT. Amino acids: CASSPKQGHSAGKLFF.

The chain couples TRBV7-9 to TRBJ2-1; 7 positions agree with TRBD2. CDR1 is SEHNR and CDR2 is FQNEAQ in the germline V gene (reference sequence). V lost 8 bases and J lost 8; bases outside the gene matches: 12. The CDR3 is 14 residues long. The CDR3 region has the DNA TGTGCCAGCGTGAGGTCGGGAGGCCTCCATGAGCAGTTCTTC. This gives the protein CASVRSGGLHEQFF.

This clone showed up many times. V usage is TRBV7-3 and J usage is TRBJ1-2; 7 bases agree with TRBD1. CDR3 length: 13 residues. Germline V gene lookup returns CDR1 SGHTA and CDR2 FQGTGA. After removal of 5 bases from V and 2 bases from J, the junction contained 2 bases not matched to a gene. CDR3 in DNA: TGTGCCAGCAGCCCGGACAGGAACTATGGCTACACCTTC. Translation: CASSPDRNYGYTF.

The genes are TRBV7-2 and TRBJ2-1, with D possibly TRBD2 on 6 matching bases. The CDR3 spans 14 residues. CDR1 and CDR2 from the germline V gene are SGHTA and FQGNSA. Trimming pared 3 bases from V and 9 bases from J, leaving 15 bases between. CDR3 loop: CASSFDGRLAEQFF. The CDR3 bases are TGTGCCAGCAGCTTTGACGGGAGATTGGCTGAGCAGTTCTTC. The variable domain in full, completed from reference TRBV7-2 and TRBJ2-1, reads GAGVSQSPSNKVTEKGKDVELRCDPISGHTALYWYRQSLGQGLEFLIYFQGNSAPDKSGLPSDRFSAERTGGSVSTLTIQRTQQEDSAVYLCASSFDGRLAEQFFGPGTRLTVL.

This clone was detected ten times or more. This chain links TRBV4-2 with TRBJ2-1, with D tentatively TRBD2 (6 bases). V was pared by 0 bases and J by 11 bases, with 17 bases between. The CDR3 extends over 15 amino acids. CDR1 and CDR2 from the germline V gene are LGHNA and YNFKEQ. The CDR3: CASSQDGTDGGKQFF. CDR3 in DNA: TGTGCCAGCAGCCAAGATGGTACGGACGGGGGAAAGCAGTTCTTC.

This clone was counted ten times or more. The rearrangement links TRBV19 to TRBJ1-5, with D possibly TRBD1 on 6 matching bases. V gave up 4 bases and J gave up 2 bases, with 12 bases separating them. The germline V gene has CDR1 LNHDA and CDR2 SQIVND (reference sequence). The CDR3 contains 15 residues. The CDR3 sequence is CASSTTGSGNQPQHF. CDR3 coding DNA: TGTGCCAGTAGTACAACAGGGAGCGGCAATCAGCCCCAGCATTTT.

This clone showed up many times. The rearrangement links TRBV9 to TRBJ2-5, with no clear D. Between the trimmed V and J ends, which lost 4 bases and 4 bases, there was a span of 17 bases. Germline-derived CDR1 and CDR2 are SGDLS and YYNGEE. The CDR3 is made up of 15 amino acids. The CDR3: CASSRLANGRETQYF. In nucleotides, the CDR3 is TGTGCCAGCAGCCGTTTAGCTAATGGAAGAGAGACCCAGTACTTC.

There are many counts of this clone. This chain links TRBV5-6 with TRBJ1-1; the match to TRBD1 covers 9 bases. Germline CDR1 is SGHDT and CDR2 is YYEEEE. J was trimmed by 4 bases and V by 7 bases; bases with no gene match: 11. The CDR3 runs 15 residues. CDR3 sequence reads: CASGRTGVLGTEAFF. CDR3 nucleotide sequence: TGTGCCAGCGGACGGACAGGGGTTTTGGGCACTGAAGCTTTCTTT.

This clone was observed many times. The chain links TRBV29-1 to TRBJ2-3; tentatively, D is TRBD2 (5 bases). This CDR3 comprises 13 residues. CDR1 is SQVTM, CDR2 ANQGSEA, per germline. Trimming took off 0 bases at V and 2 bases at J, with 6 bases between the two ends. CDR3 region: CSVEDRDTDTQYF. In DNA form, the CDR3 reads TGCAGCGTTGAAGATCGGGACACAGATACGCAGTATTTT.

This clone was seen only a few times. V gene TRBV18 combines with J gene TRBJ2-5; D is undetermined. The CDR3 length is 14 residues. With 1 base removed from V and 1 base from J, the gap between germline ends came to 7 bases. CDR1 is KGHSH and CDR2 is LQKENI in the germline V gene. The CDR3 DNA follows: TGTGCCAGCTCACCACGGTACAGCCAAGAGACCCAGTACTTC. Its translation is CASSPRYSQETQYF.

This clone was seen more than once but under ten times. The CDR3 reads CASSFIGPYEQYF. DNA for the CDR3: TGTGCCAGCAGTTTTATTGGGCCCTACGAGCAGTACTTC. The rearrangement uses TRBV27 and TRBJ2-7; D is ambiguous. Per the germline V gene, CDR1 is MNHEY and CDR2 is SMNVEV (reference sequence). CDR3 size: 13 residues. V lost 3 bases to trimming and J lost 2 bases, with 8 bases between them.

In its sample, this clone was seen many times. The chain couples TRBV30 to TRBJ1-1; D might be TRBD1 (6 bases). The germline V gene encodes CDR1 GTSNPN and CDR2 SVGIG (reference sequence). The CDR3 totals 15 residues. Trimming removed 0 bases from V and 1 base from J, with 12 bases in between. The CDR3 here is CAWSVMGARNTEAFF. In DNA form, the CDR3 reads TGTGCCTGGAGTGTCATGGGGGCTAGGAACACTGAAGCTTTCTTT.

Many counts were recorded for this clone. CDR3 amino acids: CASSRGKAQGAEQYV. The CDR3, as DNA: TGTGCCAGCAGCCGCGGTAAGGCTCAGGGGGCCGAGCAGTACGTC. V usage is TRBV7-2 and J usage is TRBJ2-7; TRBD1 aligns across 8 bases. Germline V gene data show CDR1 as SGHTA and CDR2 as FQGNSA. CDR3 length: 15 amino acids. The V gene end was trimmed by 5 bases and the J gene end by 6 bases; junction bases not matched to a gene: 12.

The sample holds many counts of this clone. The V call is TRBV9, the J call TRBJ2-7; possible D gene TRBD2, 5 bases. The CDR3 runs 13 residues. CDR1 SGDLS and CDR2 YYNGEE come from the germline V gene. The germline V and J ends were trimmed by 3 bases and 4 bases, with 11 bases remaining between them. CDR3 sequence: CASSAHPGYEQYF. DNA for the CDR3: TGTGCCAGCAGCGCCCACCCGGGGTACGAGCAGTACTTC.

This clone was detected ten times or more. The CDR3 loop reads CASSATDYEQYF. In DNA, the CDR3 is TGTGCCAGCAGCGCGACAGACTACGAGCAGTACTTC. This chain connects TRBV11-1 to TRBJ2-7; perhaps TRBD1 as D (5 bases). From germline, CDR1 is SGHAT and CDR2 FQDESV (reference sequence). V lost 5 bases and J lost 3, with 8 bases in between. This CDR3 spans 12 amino acids.

The table lists this clone with many counts. The chain joins TRBV29-1 to TRBJ2-5; TRBD1 is a possible D gene (6 bases). The CDR3 sequence is 14 residues long. CDR1 and CDR2 (germline): SQVTM, ANQGSEA. Trimming removed 0 bases at V and 3 bases at J, with 11 bases between. CDR3 region: CSVEDTWDKETQYF. Here the CDR3 DNA reads TGCAGCGTTGAAGACACCTGGGACAAAGAGACCCAGTACTTC.

This clone was detected many times. The chain has TRBV5-1 and TRBJ2-1; 12 bases align to TRBD2. With 0 bases clipped from V and 9 bases from J, the junction kept 7 bases outside the gene matches. Germline V gene sequence: CDR1 SGHRS, CDR2 YFSETQ. The length of the CDR3 is 16 residues. The CDR3 loop reads CASSLAGVLAGGEQFF. In DNA form, the CDR3 reads TGCGCCAGCAGCTTGGCCGGGGTACTAGCGGGGGGTGAGCAGTTCTTC.